The 11 T cell receptor beta chains listed next were all sequenced from one sample in a study of T-cell reconstitution after alpha-beta-depleted transplantation in children (dated by TCRdb to the mid-2010s). Receptor libraries were prepared by PCR. Sequencing used an Illumina HiSeq 2500. Molecular barcoding was employed in the preparation of TCR libraries, with unique molecular identifiers being used to normalize TCRbeta repertoire quantification. The public reads were quality trimmed at Q25 with fastp and then assembled into clones with MiXCR by TCRdb, keeping productive beta chains. Identical CDR3 proteins give one entry, which carries the most common genes and DNA. The sample yields around 490,000 distinct CDR3 sequences; over 9.5% were counted once. Roughly 15% of the sample comes from the top ten. This specimen's treatment or condition label, per the study, means: allogeneic hematopoietic cell transplantation with graft depleted of TCRalphabeta T cells and CD19 B cells.

The sequences come from PBMCs, mostly from graft donor cells, collected 180 days after TCRalphabeta/CD19-depleted stem cell transplant. The receptors here all came from a female patient aged 2-10 years who had a stem cell transplant for aplastic anemia, so the T cells may come from the graft donor.

The chain joins TRBV12-3 or TRBV12-4 to TRBJ2-1; 9 nucleotides agree with TRBD1. The CDR3 loop spans 14 amino acids. The ends lost 5 bases at V and 7 bases at J; junction bases unmatched: 6. The CDR3 DNA follows: TGTGCCAGCAGTAACAGGGGGCAAATTAATGAGCAGTTCTTC. Its translation is CASSNRGQINEQFF.

This clonotype was seen at least ten times. The chain combines TRBV7-2 with TRBJ2-1; 10 nucleotides match TRBD2. The V and J ends lost 5 bases and 2 bases, in that order; junction bases with no gene match: 3. Germline-derived CDR1 and CDR2 are SGHTA and FQGNSA. The CDR3 contains 15 residues. The CDR3 bases are TGTGCCAGCAGCCTCAGCGGGAGGGCCTACAATGAGCAGTTCTTC. Translating gives CASSLSGRAYNEQFF.

The chain employs TRBV20-1 and TRBJ1-1; no clear D. Looked up from germline, CDR1 is DFQATT and CDR2 is SNEGSKA (reference sequence). The CDR3 has 14 residues. Between the trimmed V and J ends, which lost 6 bases and 11 bases, there was a span of 25 bases. The CDR3 is CSAQLGAGYVRAFF. CDR3 DNA: TGCAGTGCCCAGCTGGGCGCGGGCTACGTGCGGGCTTTCTTT.

As concerns this clonotype: Just one base apart from a much larger clone, this may be a read error. The chain links TRBV28 to TRBJ2-3; unclear D gene. CDR1 is MDHEN and CDR2 is SYDVKM in the germline V gene. Deletions cut 4 bases from V and 6 bases from J, with 11 bases between. The CDR3 is 13 amino acids. In DNA form, the CDR3 reads TGTGCCAGCAGTTCATATCAGTCCGATACGCAGTATTTT. Residues: CASSSYQSDTQYF.

This clonotype was found a few times. The rearrangement uses TRBV7-2 and TRBJ2-5; 10 bases fit TRBD1. V lost 3 bases and J lost 3; bases outside the gene matches: 4. The CDR3 is made up of 15 amino acids. CDR1 and CDR2 from the germline V gene are SGHTA and FQGNSA. The CDR3 protein is CASSFRQGAKETQYF. DNA for the CDR3: TGTGCCAGCAGCTTCCGACAGGGGGCGAAAGAGACCCAGTACTTC.

The chain joins TRBV5-1 to TRBJ1-1; D is ambiguous. V lost 2 bases and J 0 bases, leaving 14 bases between the germline ends. Germline V lookup: CDR1 SGHRS, CDR2 YFSETQ. This CDR3 spans 16 amino acids. CDR3 nucleotides: TGCGCCAGCAGCTTAGGCTTTTCCCCTCTGAACACTGAAGCTTTCTTT. This codes for CASSLGFSPLNTEAFF.

This clonotype has just a few counts. The chain uses TRBV12-5 and TRBJ1-5, with D maybe TRBD1 (5 bases). This CDR3 region has 17 residues. Germline assignment: CDR1 LGHNT and CDR2 FRNRAP. V was clipped by 1 base and J by 0 bases, with 13 bases between them. CDR3 in DNA: TGTGCTAGTGGTTTGGGGGGGAGGGCAGATAGCAATCAGCCCCAGCATTTT. It codes for CASGLGGRADSNQPQHF.

The sample holds many counts of this clonotype. The rearrangement uses TRBV5-1 and TRBJ2-3; D unclear. V lost 0 bases and J 2 bases, leaving 19 bases between the germline ends. The CDR3 has 18 amino acids. The V gene's germline CDR1 is SGHRS and CDR2 YFSETQ. CDR3 in amino acids: CASSLARFLLYSTDTQYF. The CDR3 DNA sequence: TGCGCCAGCAGCTTGGCCCGCTTTTTGCTTTACTCCACAGATACGCAGTATTTT. Variable domain in full (rest from reference TRBV5-1 and TRBJ2-3): KAGVTQTPRYLIKTRGQQVTLSCSPISGHRSVSWYQQTPGQGLQFLFEYFSETQRNKGNFPGRFSGRQFSNSRSEMNVSTLELGDSALYLCASSLARFLLYSTDTQYFGPGTRLTVL.

The chain couples TRBV6-5 to TRBJ2-1; 9 nucleotides align to TRBD2. The CDR3 runs 16 residues. The trim removed 0 bases at V and 7 bases at J, leaving 7 bases unmatched. Germline lookup yields CDR1 MNHEY and CDR2 SVGAGI. The CDR3 bases are TGTGCCAGCAGTTACTCGCCGGGACTAGCTTGGAATGAGCAGTTCTTC. Translation: CASSYSPGLAWNEQFF.

The rearrangement joins TRBV7-2 to TRBJ2-5; 11 bases are shared with TRBD1. Germline trimming cut 6 bases from V and 5 bases from J; bases unmatched to any gene: 14. The CDR3 runs 17 residues. The germline gives CDR1 SGHTA, CDR2 FQGNSA. In nucleotides, the CDR3 is TGTGCCAGCAGTTTTTCCGTTAGGACAGGGGGCTTGGAGACCCAGTACTTC. Protein product: CASSFSVRTGGLETQYF.

This clonotype was detected only a few times. V and J are TRBV20-1 and TRBJ1-5, with TRBD1 matching over 7 bases. Germline loops: CDR1 DFQATT, CDR2 SNEGSKA (reference sequence). J gave up 4 bases and V 5 bases, and 11 bases lay outside the gene matches. This CDR3 is 15 amino acids long. The DNA for the CDR3 is TGCAGTGCTCACCCGTTCAGGGGGGCTAATCAGCCCCAGCATTTT. Translating gives CSAHPFRGANQPQHF.